Following are 9 T cell receptor beta chains from one sample sequenced in a study of blood T cell repertoires in COVID-19. The assay was immunoSEQ multiplex PCR, and TCRdb's table has in-frame clones only and misses some. The repertoire holds about 120,000 clones, with around three quarters as singletons. The sequencing sample was made of peripheral blood. The receptors come from a woman of 80 years or more with acute or convalescent COVID-19.

J is TRBJ2-2 and V is TRBV9, with 8 bases identical to TRBD2. Germline CDR1 and CDR2: SGDLS and YYNGEE. After removal of 0 bases from V and 6 bases from J, the junction contained 10 bases not matched to a gene. This CDR3 is 17 amino acids long. The CDR3: CASSVAGLAGTAGELFF. CDR3 nucleotides: TGTGCCAGCAGCGTAGCTGGGCTAGCGGGTACAGCCGGGGAGCTGTTTTTT.

The chain recombines TRBV7-8 with TRBJ1-1; TRBD1 agrees at 9 bases. Germline V gene data show CDR1 as SGHVS and CDR2 as FQNEAQ. The V and J ends lost 2 bases and 6 bases, in that order; junction bases with no gene match: 7. The CDR3 loop spans 15 amino acids. The chain's CDR3 is CASSLYVTGGSEAFF. CDR3 nucleotides: TGTGCCAGCAGCTTATACGTGACAGGGGGGTCTGAAGCTTTCTTT.

This clone was seen only once. V is TRBV5-4 and J is TRBJ2-5, with 12 positions matching TRBD2. The CDR3 is 16 amino acids. Germline CDR1 SGHNT, CDR2 YYREEE (reference sequence). V shed 4 bases and J 5 bases; nucleotides not matched to a gene: 9. CDR3 coding DNA: TGTGCCAGCAGCCCGGGACTAGCGGGCCTAGGGGAGACCCAGTACTTC. Encoded protein: CASSPGLAGLGETQYF.

In DNA, the CDR3 is TGTGCCAGCAGTTCGGGTCCCGCCCCATATCAGCCCCAGCATTTT. It specifies CASSSGPAPYQPQHF. The V call is TRBV28, the J call TRBJ1-5; no clear D. Trimming cost V 4 bases and J 5 bases, with 15 bases left between them. Germline V CDR1 and CDR2: MDHEN, SYDVKM. The CDR3 runs to 15 residues.

The chain links TRBV27 to TRBJ1-1, with D possibly TRBD1 on 5 matching bases. V was shortened by 1 base and J by 1 base, with 10 bases between the two germline ends. The length of the CDR3 is 15 residues. CDR1 MNHEY and CDR2 SMNVEV come from the germline V gene (reference sequence). As DNA, the CDR3 is TGTGCCAGCAGTTTATTGGCAGGGAAGAACACTGAAGCTTTCTTT. Translating gives CASSLLAGKNTEAFF.

The chain links TRBV13 to TRBJ1-4, with D perhaps TRBD1 (5 bases). This CDR3 region has 16 residues. V was shortened by 3 bases and J by 0 bases, with 11 bases between the two germline ends. CDR1 is PRHDT and CDR2 is FYEKMQ in the germline V gene (reference sequence). CDR3 in amino acids: CASSFDRIATNEKLFF. In DNA form, the CDR3 reads TGTGCCAGCAGCTTCGACAGAATTGCAACTAATGAAAAACTGTTTTTT. Supplemented by reference TRBV13 and TRBJ1-4, the full variable domain reads AAGVIQSPRHLIKEKRETATLKCYPIPRHDTVYWYQQGPGQDPQFLISFYEKMQSDKGSIPDRFSAQQFSDYHSELNMSSLELGDSALYFCASSFDRIATNEKLFFGSGTQLSVL.

V gene TRBV3-1 (or the pseudogene TRBV3-2) combines with J gene TRBJ2-5; 15 nucleotides align to TRBD2. The length of the CDR3 is 16 residues. Unmatched junction bases numbered 3, after V lost 3 bases and J lost 4 bases. The germline V gene encodes CDR1 LGHDT and CDR2 YNNKEL (reference sequence). The CDR3 loop reads CASSQRTSGGAETQYF. The CDR3 DNA follows: TGTGCCAGCAGCCAGCGGACTAGCGGGGGGGCAGAGACCCAGTACTTC.

The rearrangement uses TRBV4-3 and TRBJ1-6; 12 bases align to TRBD1. The CDR3 covers 17 residues. The germline CDR1 and CDR2 sequences are LGHNA and YSLEER. V was pared by 4 bases and J by 8 bases, with 9 bases of the junction left unmatched. DNA of the CDR3: TGCGCCAGCAGCCGCGTCCCGGGACAGGGGGCCGATTCACCCCTCCACTTT. This encodes CASSRVPGQGADSPLHF.

V usage is TRBV28 and J usage is TRBJ1-5; D gene ambiguous. The CDR3 spans 14 residues. Trimming took 5 bases from V and 3 from J, leaving 11 bases between them. Germline V lookup: CDR1 MDHEN, CDR2 SYDVKM. DNA of the CDR3: TGTGCCAGCAGTACACCTTCCTTCAATCAGCCCCAGCATTTT. Translating it yields CASSTPSFNQPQHF.